This T cell receptor (beta chain) was found in a study of cytomegalovirus exposure and HLA in healthy donors. Study information: In terms of ancestry, the Caucasian-associated cluster contained more than 65% of the roughly 400 genotyped donors. Study-wide results and caveats: Researchers reported in a later analysis that common viral pathogens appeared linked to several top clusters.

In germline, CDR1 is MGHDK, CDR2 SYGVNS. The CDR3 sequence is 12 residues long. V lost 6 bases to trimming and J lost 7 bases, with 12 bases between them. This clone was observed once. The antigen remains unidentified. The primer mix had 60 Vbeta and 13 Jbeta primers. The table came from immunoSEQ multiplex PCR; TCRdb's copy has only in-frame clones and leaves some out. The table has about 280,000 clones, 70% to 90% seen once; the top ten hold about 2%. The specimen was PBMCs. The chain couples TRBV25-1 to TRBJ1-1, with D tentatively TRBD1 (5 bases). The TCR comes from a young woman in good health and CMV-seronegative. Written as DNA, the CDR3 is TGTGCCAGCAGGGGACTGGGCCATGAAGCTTTCTTT. Protein sequence: CASRGLGHEAFF. Full variable domain (rest looked up from reference TRBV25-1 and TRBJ1-1): EADIYQTPRYLVIGTGKKITLECSQTMGHDKMYWYQQDPGMELHLIHYSYGVNSTEKGDLSSESTVSRIRTEHFPLTLESARPSHTSQYLCASRGLGHEAFFGQGTRLTVV.